The 27 T cell receptor beta chains below all came from one sample that was sequenced in a study of T cell responses to AZD1222 COVID-19 vaccine. Only in-frame clones appear in the TCRdb table, and some are missing; sequencing was by immunoSEQ multiplex PCR. This sample has about 70,000 clones; 88% occur once, and the top ten carry approximately 5%. The material sequenced was peripheral blood, taken 28 days after the second dose of the MenACWY control vaccine. Source of these receptors: an adult who received the MenACWY meningococcal vaccine as a control.

The J gene is TRBJ2-7, the V gene TRBV20-1; 9 bases fit TRBD1. The J segment lost 2 bases and the V segment lost 3 bases, leaving 2 bases of the junction unmatched. CDR3 length: 13 residues. CDR1 is DFQATT and CDR2 is SNEGSKA in the germline V gene (reference sequence). The CDR3 reads CSASGTGTYEQYF. The CDR3 nucleotides are TGCAGTGCTAGTGGGACAGGGACCTACGAGCAGTACTTC.

J is TRBJ1-4 and V is TRBV9; D is perhaps TRBD1 (6 bases). There are 14 residues in the CDR3. V gave up 6 bases and J gave up 2 bases, with 11 bases separating them. CDR1 SGDLS and CDR2 YYNGEE come from the germline V gene. CDR3 sequence reads: CASTRTATNEKLFF. The CDR3 DNA is TGTGCCAGCACCAGGACAGCCACTAATGAAAAACTGTTTTTT.

Here the CDR3 reads CASSPTPGTARYSGQFF. In DNA form, the CDR3 reads TGTGCCAGCAGTCCTACCCCCGGGACAGCGCGATACTCGGGGCAGTTCTTC. The chain is built from TRBV7-2 and TRBJ2-1; the match to TRBD1 covers 7 bases. There are 17 residues in the CDR3. Losses at the gene ends were 6 bases for V and 12 bases for J; bases not matched to a gene: 23. Germline CDR1 SGHTA, CDR2 FQGNSA.

In its sample, this clone was seen once. The rearrangement links TRBV10-3 to TRBJ2-7, with 7 bases aligning to TRBD1. The ends lost 11 bases at V and 4 bases at J; junction bases unmatched: 14. Germline CDR1 and CDR2: ENHRY and SYGVKD. CDR3 length: 14 residues. Here the CDR3 reads CASNPGTEGYEQYF. CDR3 bases: TGTGCCTCCAATCCCGGGACAGAAGGATACGAGCAGTACTTC.

The rearrangement links TRBV3-1 (or the pseudogene TRBV3-2) to TRBJ1-6; TRBD1 matches 9 bases. CDR3 size: 14 residues. The germline CDR1 and CDR2 sequences are LGHDT and YNNKEL (reference sequence). V dropped 5 bases and J dropped 8; count of bases not matched to a gene: 4. In nucleotides, the CDR3 is TGTGCCAGCAGCTGGGGACAGGGTCATTCACCCCTCCACTTT. Translated, it gives CASSWGQGHSPLHF.

The chain combines TRBV6-5 with TRBJ1-2, with D possibly being TRBD1 (5 bases). V was pared by 6 bases and J by 2 bases, with 7 bases between. The CDR3 length is 12 residues. In germline, CDR1 is MNHEY, CDR2 SVGAGI. CDR3 residues: CASSDRNYGYTF. CDR3 nucleotide sequence: TGTGCCAGCAGCGACAGAAACTATGGCTACACCTTC.

The chain links TRBV7-9 to TRBJ2-2, with D maybe TRBD2 (5 bases). CDR1 SEHNR and CDR2 FQNEAQ come from the germline V gene (reference sequence). V dropped 8 bases and J dropped 6 bases, with 19 bases sitting between them. CDR3 length: 15 amino acids. The CDR3 spells CASSQEARLAGELFF. In DNA, the CDR3 is TGTGCCAGCTCCCAGGAGGCTAGACTCGCCGGGGAGCTGTTTTTT.

Notes on this clone: Other DNA sequences in the sample encode the same CDR3. The V gene is TRBV19, the J gene TRBJ2-4; a weak D match, TRBD1 (5 bases). Germline V lookup: CDR1 LNHDA, CDR2 SQIVND (reference sequence). The CDR3 runs 14 residues. V was cut by 4 bases and J by 1 base, with 8 bases left in between. In DNA, the CDR3 is TGTGCCAGTAGTAACCAGGGTGCCAAAAACATTCAGTACTTC. Translated, it gives CASSNQGAKNIQYF.

The chain uses TRBV5-1 and TRBJ1-2; 7 bases line up with TRBD1. The CDR3 has 13 residues. The V gene end was trimmed by 4 bases and the J gene end by 6 bases; junction bases not matched to a gene: 6. CDR1 is SGHRS, CDR2 YFSETQ, per germline. The CDR3 DNA follows: TGCGCCAGCAGCATATACAGGGGTGATGGCTACACCTTC. Translated, it gives CASSIYRGDGYTF.

The chain combines TRBV5-8 with TRBJ1-1; D uncertain. V was cut by 1 base and J by 2 bases, with 6 bases left in between. Germline V lookup: CDR1 SGHTS, CDR2 YDEGEE. The CDR3 has 13 residues. CDR3 residues: CASSLWDNTEAFF. Here the CDR3 DNA reads TGTGCCAGCAGCTTGTGGGATAACACTGAAGCTTTCTTT.

The gene calls are TRBV9 and TRBJ2-7; 8 bases fit TRBD2. Looked up from germline, CDR1 is SGDLS and CDR2 is YYNGEE. CDR3 length: 15 residues. J gave up 4 bases and V 3 bases, and 9 bases lay outside the gene matches. In nucleotides, the CDR3 is TGTGCCAGCAGCGCCGGGGGGGAAACGCGGTACGAGCAGTACTTC. Protein sequence: CASSAGGETRYEQYF.

V is TRBV7-2 and J is TRBJ1-6; D remains ambiguous. The CDR3 totals 16 residues. From germline, CDR1 is SGHTA and CDR2 FQGNSA. V was clipped by 0 bases and J by 6 bases, with 12 bases between them. CDR3 in amino acids: CASSLASQEPNSPLHF. Here the CDR3 DNA reads TGTGCCAGCAGCTTAGCGTCCCAGGAGCCTAATTCACCCCTCCACTTT. The full variable domain, with the rest looked up from reference TRBV7-2 and TRBJ1-6, is GAGVSQSPSNKVTEKGKDVELRCDPISGHTALYWYRQSLGQGLEFLIYFQGNSAPDKSGLPSDRFSAERTGGSVSTLTIQRTQQEDSAVYLCASSLASQEPNSPLHFGNGTRLTVT.

The V gene is TRBV5-1, the J gene TRBJ2-2; 7 nucleotides match TRBD1. The CDR3 is 16 amino acids. Germline assignment: CDR1 SGHRS and CDR2 YFSETQ. The junction had 5 bases not matched to a gene; V was cut back by 1 base and J by 2 bases. For the CDR3, the DNA is TGCGCCAGCAGCTTGACCGGGACAGTCAACACCGGGGAGCTGTTTTTT. Encoded protein: CASSLTGTVNTGELFF.

The rearrangement joins TRBV13 to TRBJ2-7, with D possibly matching TRBD1 (6 bases). The CDR3 is 15 residues long. Germline-derived CDR1 and CDR2 are PRHDT and FYEKMQ (reference sequence). Deletions cut 0 bases from V and 9 bases from J, with 18 bases between. In nucleotides, the CDR3 is TGTGCCAGCAGCTTAGGCCTAAGGGGGACCAGAGGGCAGTACTTC. Translating gives CASSLGLRGTRGQYF.

The chain uses TRBV29-1 and TRBJ1-1, with TRBD1 as a possible D gene (5 bases). The V gene's germline CDR1 is SQVTM and CDR2 ANQGSEA. This CDR3 contains 12 residues. The ends were cut back, 4 bases at V and 3 bases at J, with 9 bases in the middle. The CDR3 DNA follows: TGCAGCGTTGTAACAGGACACACTGAAGCTTTCTTT. It encodes CSVVTGHTEAFF.

The V and J genes are TRBV9 and TRBJ1-4, with D uncertain. The V end lost 0 bases, the J end lost 0 bases, and 3 bases lay between the germline ends. Germline V gene data show CDR1 as SGDLS and CDR2 as YYNGEE. This CDR3 has 14 residues. CDR3 nucleotide sequence: TGTGCCAGCAGCGTAGCCCCAACTAATGAAAAACTGTTTTTT. Translation: CASSVAPTNEKLFF.

This chain links TRBV6-5 with TRBJ2-2, with a tentative D call TRBD2 (6 bases). Germline V gene sequence: CDR1 MNHEY, CDR2 SVGAGI. The CDR3 totals 15 residues. The ends were cut back, 5 bases at V and 2 bases at J, with 12 bases in the middle. The CDR3 DNA sequence: TGTGCCAGCAGTCTTTACGGGAGAAACACCGGGGAGCTGTTTTTT. Translating gives CASSLYGRNTGELFF.

This chain links TRBV9 with TRBJ2-7; D might be TRBD1 (5 bases). From germline, CDR1 is SGDLS and CDR2 YYNGEE. Trimming left V 4 bases short and J 6 bases short, with 14 bases between. CDR3 size: 13 residues. The CDR3 is CASSPTYRSEQYF. CDR3 sequence (DNA): TGTGCCAGCAGCCCTACATACAGGTCCGAGCAGTACTTC.

This clone was found once. The J gene is TRBJ1-2, the V gene TRBV7-9; D is perhaps TRBD1 (5 bases). The V gene lost 2 bases and the J gene lost 0 bases, with 10 bases spanning the gap. This CDR3 is built from 15 residues. The germline V gene has CDR1 SEHNR and CDR2 FQNEAQ (reference sequence). In DNA form, the CDR3 reads TGTGCCAGCAGCTTACTCGGACAAGCTAACTATGGCTACACCTTC. Translated: CASSLLGQANYGYTF.

The J gene is TRBJ1-2, the V gene TRBV18; D uncertain. The CDR3 loop spans 15 amino acids. Germline CDR1 KGHSH, CDR2 LQKENI. V was pared by 3 bases and J by 0 bases, with 11 bases between. DNA of the CDR3: TGTGCCAGCTCACCGTCCGGAAGAACTAACTATGGCTACACCTTC. Translating it yields CASSPSGRTNYGYTF.

The chain uses TRBV19 and TRBJ2-7; 7 positions match TRBD1. This CDR3 comprises 14 residues. CDR1 is LNHDA, CDR2 SQIVND, per germline (reference sequence). The junction had 6 bases not matched to a gene; V was cut back by 5 bases and J by 2 bases. CDR3: CASSSTGWAYEQYF. The CDR3 DNA reads TGTGCCAGTAGTTCGACAGGGTGGGCCTACGAGCAGTACTTC.

The rearrangement joins TRBV11-1 to TRBJ1-1, with 8 bases identical to TRBD1. Germline V gene data show CDR1 as SGHAT and CDR2 as FQDESV (reference sequence). Trimming cost V 5 bases and J 1 base; bases outside gene matches: 6. This CDR3 has 15 amino acids. The CDR3: CASSLGTGRNTEAFF. CDR3 bases: TGTGCCAGCAGCCTAGGGACAGGAAGGAACACTGAAGCTTTCTTT.

In its sample, this clone was seen a few times. In nucleotides, the CDR3 is TGCAGCGTTGCTGGAGGGGCCGCGAACACTGAAGCTTTCTTT. This encodes CSVAGGAANTEAFF. The genes are TRBV29-1 and TRBJ1-1; D may be TRBD1 (5 bases). Germline V CDR1 and CDR2: SQVTM, ANQGSEA. The CDR3 consists of 14 residues. Trimming left V 4 bases short and J 1 base short, with 13 bases between.

The chain recombines TRBV3-1 (or the pseudogene TRBV3-2) with TRBJ1-2; D ambiguous. The germline CDR1 and CDR2 sequences are LGHDT and YNNKEL (reference sequence). There are 11 residues in the CDR3. Between the trimmed V and J ends, which lost 3 bases and 8 bases, there was a span of 7 bases. Here the CDR3 reads CASSQMTGYTF. CDR3 DNA: TGTGCCAGCAGCCAGATGACAGGCTACACCTTC.

The gene calls are TRBV7-9 and TRBJ2-2; TRBD2 matches 10 bases. CDR3 length equals 16 residues. Looked up from germline, CDR1 is SEHNR and CDR2 is FQNEAQ (reference sequence). J lost 4 bases, V lost 5 bases, and 7 bases had no gene match. The CDR3: CASSPSGSSGTGELFF. In DNA form, the CDR3 reads TGTGCCAGCAGCCCTAGCGGGAGCTCGGGCACCGGGGAGCTGTTTTTT. Full variable domain (outside the CDR3, taken from reference TRBV7-9 and TRBJ2-2): DTGVSQNPRHKITKRGQNVTFRCDPISEHNRLYWYRQTLGQGPEFLTYFQNEAQLEKSRLLSDRFSAERPKGSFSTLEIQRTEQGDSAMYLCASSPSGSSGTGELFFGEGSRLTVL.

The chain couples TRBV2 to TRBJ1-3; the D is unclear. V lost 4 bases, J lost 3 bases, and 13 bases lay in between. The CDR3 is made up of 15 amino acids. Per germline, CDR1 SNHLY and CDR2 FYNNEI. In nucleotides, the CDR3 is TGTGCCAGCAGTGGAATCCGCGCTCGTGGAAACACCATATATTTT. This translates into CASSGIRARGNTIYF.

The chain employs TRBV5-1 and TRBJ2-7; 8 positions match TRBD2. With 5 bases clipped from V and 1 base from J, the junction kept 20 bases outside the gene matches. CDR3 length equals 19 residues. CDR1 is SGHRS and CDR2 is YFSETQ in the germline V gene. CDR3 DNA sequence: TGCGCCAGCAGTTACGATCGGGACTACGCGGGAGGATGGTCCTACGAGCAGTACTTC. It translates to CASSYDRDYAGGWSYEQYF.